This TCR beta chain was found in a study of blood T cell repertoires in COVID-19 (TCRdb year 2020). The study in broad terms: Samples from collaborators originated in the United States, Italy and Spain and spanned both the acute and convalescent phases of COVID-19. The material from the prospective study consisted of cDNA or gDNA derived from T cells, B-cell-depleted T cells, or PBMCs. Subjects who had been exposed to COVID-19, were actively infected with it, or had recovered from it provided the deeply sampled blood TCRbeta repertoires that made up the dataset. The repertoires were released in a freely available public database meant as a resource for research on the immune response to SARS-CoV-2. Samples came from the ongoing ImmuneRACE study (first 160 participants) plus 1,254 subjects from 6 global collaborators. A de-identified subject ID, COVID-19 status, age in years and sex were almost always included in the sample metadata. HLA class I and class II types, where available, came from metadata supplied by the sample provider rather than from assay-based typing. Overall study results and their limits: The amount of clinical and demographic metadata varied by source and participant and was provided uncurated.

CDR1 and CDR2, per the germline V gene, are LGHNA and YSLEER. Including cysteine and phenylalanine, the CDR3 has 15 amino acids. Only CDR3 DNA remains: 45 bases, in frame from the first base. Trimming accounts for 3 bases at V and 4 bases at J, while the number of junction bases matched to no gene is 6. The collaborating institutions used their own protocols to collect whole blood in K2EDTA tubes. For TCRbeta analysis, collaborators shipped samples as frozen whole blood, isolated PBMCs, or DNA extracted from either of those sample types. Comment on this clone: Its binding antigen is unknown. Within one base of it there is no much larger clone, and no base qualities were kept.

TCRbeta CDR3 regions were amplified from genomic DNA using the immunoSEQ Assay, a bias-controlled multiplex PCR. Turning to the authors' computational methods: The number of nucleated cells in each sample was estimated by amplification of reference gene primers within the assay. To quantify the absolute abundance of each unique TCRbeta CDR3 rearrangement, sequence reads were collapsed and filtered. For each sample, productive Simpson clonality was calculated as the square root of Simpson's diversity index across productive rearrangements. Held by TCRdb, this immuneACCESS table contains in-frame sequences only and omits some clones. Under half of the omission traces to an unresolved V gene where checked; the cause of the rest is unknown. Clonal size and the V and J genes are those of that table, whereas D and trimming came from the DNA. The sample table shows 70,000 or so clones, and less than 95% are seen once. Under 6.5% of the sample comes from the top ten.

This sequence originates from a woman under 30 with acute or convalescent COVID-19. The chain is made from TRBV4-3 and TRBJ2-1; TRBD2 fits 7 bases in the junction. Sequenced input: peripheral blood. CDR3 sequence: CASSHQASGYNEQFF. The bases read TGCGCCAGCAGCCACCAGGCTAGCGGATACAATGAGCAGTTCTTC.